Each of the 14 T cell receptor beta chains below was sequenced from the same sample in a study of T cells after yellow fever vaccination. Via MiXCR, TCRdb re-called the 5' RACE reads, giving one row per CDR3 protein. The sample includes around 230,000 distinct CDR3 sequences, around 6.7% of them seen just once. The sample consisted of CD4+ T cells sorted from PBMCs, taken on the day of the yellow fever booster vaccination. The receptors were sampled from a man aged 30 to 45 who received the YFV17D yellow fever vaccine.

This clonotype was picked up a small number of times. This sequence joins TRBV5-1 and TRBJ2-7; D perhaps matches TRBD1 (5 bases). V was pared by 4 bases and J by 2 bases, with 10 bases between. The CDR3 runs to 13 residues. In germline, CDR1 is SGHRS, CDR2 YFSETQ. This chain's CDR3 is CASSVRQTYEQYF. CDR3 in DNA: TGCGCCAGCAGCGTCAGACAGACCTACGAGCAGTACTTC.

V is TRBV28 and J is TRBJ1-2; 8 bases match TRBD1. This CDR3 contains 14 residues. The germline gives CDR1 MDHEN, CDR2 SYDVKM. The ends lost 7 bases at V and 8 bases at J; junction bases unmatched: 12. As DNA, the CDR3 is TGTGCCAGCACCGAATCGGACAGGGTCGGAGGCTACACCTTC. As protein: CASTESDRVGGYTF.

This clonotype appeared once. The chain employs TRBV20-1 and TRBJ2-7, with D possibly TRBD1 on 5 matching bases. From germline, CDR1 is DFQATT and CDR2 SNEGSKA (reference sequence). The CDR3 loop spans 13 amino acids. V lost 2 bases, J lost 6 bases, and 14 bases lay in between. The CDR3 DNA reads TGCAGTGCTAGACCGGGCCCTACAGGCGAGCAGTACTTC. Amino acids: CSARPGPTGEQYF.

This clonotype was detected a few times. This chain uses TRBV6-5 with TRBJ2-2; TRBD1 aligns across 8 bases. The CDR3 consists of 15 residues. V dropped 7 bases and J dropped 3; count of bases not matched to a gene: 7. The germline gives CDR1 MNHEY, CDR2 SVGAGI. CDR3 residues: CASNRDRGYTGELFF. The CDR3 DNA sequence: TGTGCCAGCAATCGAGACAGGGGTTACACCGGGGAGCTGTTTTTT.

The CDR3 spells CASSPDYPSGRGLANEQFF. In nucleotides, the CDR3 is TGTGCCAGCTCACCGGACTACCCTAGCGGGAGAGGGCTCGCCAATGAGCAGTTCTTC. V gene TRBV18 combines with J gene TRBJ2-1; 10 bases are shared with TRBD2. Losses at the gene ends were 3 bases for V and 6 bases for J; bases not matched to a gene: 17. The CDR3 length is 19 residues. Germline V gene lookup returns CDR1 KGHSH and CDR2 LQKENI.

The chain uses TRBV25-1 and TRBJ2-1; D gene uncertain. Germline CDR1 reads MGHDK; CDR2 reads SYGVNS. Trimming shortened V by 1 base and J by 9 bases, and 4 bases separated the two germline ends. The CDR3 length is 11 residues. As DNA, the CDR3 is TGTGCCAGCAGTGAATTCAGTGAGCAGTTCTTC. It is translated as CASSEFSEQFF.

The table lists this clonotype with many counts. V and J are TRBV19 and TRBJ2-4, with D perhaps TRBD1 or TRBD2 (5 bases each). The germline V and J ends were trimmed by 3 bases and 5 bases, with 14 bases remaining between them. CDR1 and CDR2 from the germline V gene are LNHDA and SQIVND (reference sequence). The CDR3 runs 15 residues. The CDR3 sequence is CASSIDRGVENIQYF. The CDR3 DNA is TGTGCCAGTAGTATTGATCGGGGCGTAGAAAACATTCAGTACTTC.

This clonotype came up many times. This chain links TRBV20-1 with TRBJ2-7, with TRBD2 identical over 7 bases. The CDR3 is 13 residues long. Germline values: CDR1 DFQATT, CDR2 SNEGSKA (reference sequence). V lost 1 base and J lost 7; bases outside the gene matches: 7. CDR3: CSARAASGDEQYF. CDR3 coding DNA: TGCAGTGCTAGAGCGGCAAGCGGGGATGAGCAGTACTTC.

This clonotype occurred many times. The chain couples TRBV20-1 to TRBJ2-1; 10 bases fit TRBD2. With 5 bases clipped from V and 6 bases from J, the junction kept 4 bases outside the gene matches. The CDR3 loop spans 13 amino acids. The germline CDR1 and CDR2 sequences are DFQATT and SNEGSKA (reference sequence). The CDR3 coding sequence is TGCAGTGCTCCTCTAGCGGGAGTCAATGAGCAGTTCTTC. Translation: CSAPLAGVNEQFF.

The gene calls are TRBV11-2 and TRBJ2-1, with a tentative D call TRBD2 (7 bases). Germline V gene data show CDR1 as SGHAT and CDR2 as FQNNGV. The V end lost 2 bases, the J end lost 4 bases, and 15 bases lay between the germline ends. The CDR3 is made up of 16 amino acids. Written as DNA, the CDR3 is TGTGCCAGCAGCTTAATTGGGAGGGGGGCTTACAATGAGCAGTTCTTC. Encoded protein: CASSLIGRGAYNEQFF.

This clonotype was seen a handful of times. The V call is TRBV10-3, the J call TRBJ1-3; possible D gene TRBD1, 5 bases. V was pared by 11 bases and J by 0 bases, with 11 bases between. This CDR3 has 13 residues. CDR1 is ENHRY, CDR2 SYGVKD, per germline. The CDR3 sequence is CASRGGSGNTIYF. CDR3 sequence (DNA): TGTGCCTCCCGGGGGGGCTCTGGAAACACCATATATTTT.

This clonotype has at least ten counts. The gene calls are TRBV4-3 and TRBJ2-1, with D perhaps matching TRBD2 (6 bases). In germline, CDR1 is LGHNA, CDR2 YSLEER. This CDR3 comprises 16 residues. V lost 4 bases to trimming and J lost 6 bases, with 19 bases between them. The CDR3 DNA is TGCGCCAGCAGCCCGCGGGGCAAGGTGGGGGGCAATGAGCAGTTCTTC. This gives the protein CASSPRGKVGGNEQFF.

This clonotype was recorded many times. This chain connects TRBV20-1 to TRBJ2-3; 7 nucleotides line up with TRBD2. CDR3 length equals 13 residues. Unmatched junction bases numbered 9, after V lost 6 bases and J lost 6 bases. Germline CDR1 DFQATT, CDR2 SNEGSKA (reference sequence). In DNA form, the CDR3 reads TGCAGTGCGTTTGATCCCGGGGGGGATACGCAGTATTTT. Its protein product is CSAFDPGGDTQYF.

The table lists this clonotype with many counts. The chain combines TRBV7-2 with TRBJ1-5; maybe TRBD1 (5 bases). CDR1 is SGHTA and CDR2 is FQGNSA in the germline V gene. V lost 4 bases and J lost 4, with 8 bases in between. The CDR3 has 13 residues. The CDR3 sequence: CASSSHRNQPQHF. The DNA for the CDR3 is TGTGCCAGCAGCTCCCACAGGAATCAGCCCCAGCATTTT.